Listed below are T cell receptor beta chains from one sample, sequenced in a study of OX40 agonist ivuxolimab in advanced cancers. The assay was immunoSEQ multiplex PCR, and TCRdb's table has in-frame clones only and misses some. The profile shows about 86,000 clones, about 90% of them singletons. The sample consisted of CD4+ or CD8+ T cells sorted from blood, taken in a trial of the OX40 agonist ivuxolimab. Source of these receptors: an adult with an advanced solid tumor such as melanoma, head and neck, liver or kidney cancer. Each CDR3 is given with its conserved first and last residue. Each record gives: clone size, V gene, D gene, J gene, CDR3 protein, CDR3 DNA. A D gene is named only where the DNA matches it firmly. Clone sizes are given selectively: once, few, many, or a class where the clone is expanded.

clone_size: NA
v_call: TRBV27
d_call: NA
j_call: TRBJ1-2
cdr3_aa: CASSPGPLKYGYTF
cdr3_nt: TGTGCCAGCAGCCCGGGACCCCTTAAGTATGGCTACACCTTC

clone_size: NA
v_call: TRBV9
d_call: NA
j_call: TRBJ2-7
cdr3_aa: CASSAQWVSHEQYF
cdr3_nt: TGTGCCAGCAGCGCTCAGTGGGTGTCCCACGAGCAGTACTTC

clone_size: NA
v_call: TRBV5-1
d_call: TRBD2
j_call: TRBJ2-2
cdr3_aa: CASSRSGTSGKRLNTGELFF
cdr3_nt: TGCGCCAGCAGCCGATCCGGGACTAGCGGGAAACGTCTGAACACCGGGGAGCTGTTTTTT

clone_size: NA
v_call: TRBV18
d_call: TRBD2
j_call: TRBJ2-7
cdr3_aa: CASSPTSGRPDEQYF
cdr3_nt: TGTGCCAGCTCTCCGACTAGCGGGAGGCCTGACGAGCAGTACTTC

clone_size: NA
v_call: TRBV9
d_call: NA
j_call: TRBJ2-1
cdr3_aa: CASSVEGTGGRNEQFF
cdr3_nt: TGTGCCAGCAGCGTAGAGGGTACTGGGGGTCGCAATGAGCAGTTCTTC

clone_size: NA
v_call: TRBV5-6
d_call: NA
j_call: TRBJ2-4
cdr3_aa: CASSAYGGAKNIQYF
cdr3_nt: TGTGCCAGCAGCGCTTATGGGGGGGCCAAAAACATTCAGTACTTC

clone_size: NA
v_call: TRBV30
d_call: TRBD1
j_call: TRBJ1-1
cdr3_aa: CAWSSPGTAAFF
cdr3_nt: TGTGCCTGGAGTTCCCCCGGGACAGCGGCTTTCTTT

clone_size: NA
v_call: TRBV11-2
d_call: NA
j_call: TRBJ2-7
cdr3_aa: CASSLEASYEQYF
cdr3_nt: TGTGCCAGCAGCTTAGAGGCCAGCTACGAGCAGTACTTC

clone_size: NA
v_call: TRBV27
d_call: TRBD2
j_call: TRBJ2-7
cdr3_aa: CASKELANSYEQYF
cdr3_nt: TGTGCCAGCAAGGAACTAGCGAACTCCTACGAGCAGTACTTC

clone_size: NA
v_call: TRBV4-1
d_call: NA
j_call: TRBJ1-2
cdr3_aa: CASRGDGRRGYTF
cdr3_nt: TGCGCCAGCAGAGGGGACGGGCGTAGGGGCTACACCTTC

clone_size: NA
v_call: TRBV14
d_call: NA
j_call: TRBJ1-3
cdr3_aa: CASSLLGQQGNTIYF
cdr3_nt: TGTGCCAGCAGCCTTCTAGGACAGCAAGGAAACACCATATATTTT

clone_size: NA
v_call: TRBV7-3
d_call: TRBD1
j_call: TRBJ2-7
cdr3_aa: CASSLTWDRPYEQYF
cdr3_nt: TGTGCCAGCAGCTTAACTTGGGACAGACCCTACGAGCAGTACTTC

clone_size: NA
v_call: TRBV5-1
d_call: NA
j_call: TRBJ2-7
cdr3_aa: CASSLDARRSYEQYF
cdr3_nt: TGCGCCAGCAGCTTGGACGCCAGGCGCTCCTACGAGCAGTACTTC

clone_size: few
v_call: TRBV25-1
d_call: TRBD1
j_call: TRBJ2-7
cdr3_aa: CASSDPRTGASYEQYF
cdr3_nt: TGTGCCAGCAGTGATCCTAGGACAGGCGCCTCCTACGAGCAGTACTTC

clone_size: NA
v_call: TRBV16
d_call: TRBD1
j_call: TRBJ1-3
cdr3_aa: CASSQDRQGSGNTIYF
cdr3_nt: TGTGCCAGCAGCCAGGACCGACAGGGCTCTGGAAACACCATATATTTT

clone_size: NA
v_call: TRBV10-3
d_call: NA
j_call: TRBJ2-2
cdr3_aa: CAISGKREFTGELFF
cdr3_nt: TGTGCCATCAGTGGAAAGAGGGAGTTCACCGGGGAGCTGTTTTTT

clone_size: NA
v_call: TRBV6-1
d_call: TRBD1
j_call: TRBJ1-1
cdr3_aa: CASSITGGLWTEAFF
cdr3_nt: TGTGCCAGCAGTATCACAGGGGGTTTATGGACTGAAGCTTTCTTT

clone_size: NA
v_call: TRBV2
d_call: NA
j_call: TRBJ2-5
cdr3_aa: CASSENGRETQYF
cdr3_nt: TGTGCCAGCAGTGAAAACGGCAGAGAGACCCAGTACTTC

clone_size: NA
v_call: TRBV2
d_call: TRBD1
j_call: TRBJ1-4
cdr3_aa: CASDAGGGTARGKLFF
cdr3_nt: TGTGCCAGCGATGCCGGTGGGGGGACAGCGCGTGGTAAACTGTTTTTT

clone_size: NA
v_call: TRBV19
d_call: NA
j_call: TRBJ2-3
cdr3_aa: CASSIGGDTQYF
cdr3_nt: TGTGCCAGTAGTATTGGGGGGGATACGCAGTATTTT

clone_size: NA
v_call: TRBV6-5
d_call: NA
j_call: TRBJ2-1
cdr3_aa: CASSSQRLNEQFF
cdr3_nt: TGTGCCAGCAGTTCCCAAAGGCTCAATGAGCAGTTCTTC

clone_size: NA
v_call: TRBV7-2
d_call: TRBD1
j_call: TRBJ2-7
cdr3_aa: CASSFPGQGGYEQYF
cdr3_nt: TGTGCCAGCAGCTTTCCGGGACAGGGGGGATACGAGCAGTACTTC

clone_size: NA
v_call: TRBV15
d_call: NA
j_call: TRBJ2-3
cdr3_aa: CATSNQESTDTQYF
cdr3_nt: TGTGCCACCAGCAACCAGGAAAGCACAGATACGCAGTATTTT

clone_size: NA
v_call: TRBV27
d_call: TRBD1
j_call: TRBJ2-1
cdr3_aa: CASSLGQALTNEQFF
cdr3_nt: TGTGCCAGCAGTCTGGGACAGGCCCTTACGAATGAGCAGTTCTTC

clone_size: NA
v_call: TRBV30
d_call: TRBD2
j_call: TRBJ2-3
cdr3_aa: CAWSVRGLAGGGRDTQYF
cdr3_nt: TGTGCCTGGAGTGTACGGGGGCTAGCGGGAGGGGGTCGGGATACGCAGTATTTT

clone_size: NA
v_call: TRBV6-6
d_call: NA
j_call: TRBJ1-6
cdr3_aa: CASSPMGYNSPLHF
cdr3_nt: TGTGCCAGCAGCCCCATGGGGTATAATTCACCCCTCCACTTT

clone_size: NA
v_call: TRBV7-9
d_call: TRBD2
j_call: TRBJ2-1
cdr3_aa: CASSLAGSGTSETYNEQFF
cdr3_nt: TGTGCCAGCAGCTTAGCGGGATCCGGGACTAGCGAGACCTACAATGAGCAGTTCTTC

clone_size: NA
v_call: TRBV9
d_call: NA
j_call: TRBJ2-7
cdr3_aa: CASSVGPGGEQYF
cdr3_nt: TGTGCCAGCAGCGTAGGGCCCGGGGGCGAGCAGTACTTC

clone_size: NA
v_call: TRBV27
d_call: NA
j_call: TRBJ2-3
cdr3_aa: CASRGASNTQYF
cdr3_nt: TGTGCCAGCAGAGGGGCGTCAAATACGCAGTATTTT

clone_size: NA
v_call: TRBV6-1
d_call: NA
j_call: TRBJ1-1
cdr3_aa: CASTEPGRNTEAFF
cdr3_nt: TGTGCCAGCACCGAACCTGGGAGGAACACTGAAGCTTTCTTT

clone_size: NA
v_call: TRBV7-9
d_call: NA
j_call: TRBJ1-1
cdr3_aa: CASSTGGTEAFF
cdr3_nt: TGTGCCAGCAGCACCGGGGGCACTGAAGCTTTCTTT

clone_size: NA
v_call: TRBV7-9
d_call: NA
j_call: TRBJ1-2
cdr3_aa: CASSSGANVLYGYTF
cdr3_nt: TGTGCCAGCAGCTCCGGGGCCAACGTTCTCTATGGCTACACCTTC

clone_size: NA
v_call: TRBV27
d_call: NA
j_call: TRBJ1-2
cdr3_aa: CASSTPGGYGYTF
cdr3_nt: TGTGCCAGCAGTACCCCCGGAGGTTATGGCTACACCTTC

clone_size: few
v_call: TRBV27
d_call: NA
j_call: TRBJ1-1
cdr3_aa: CASSLFRNTEAFF
cdr3_nt: TGTGCCAGCAGTTTATTCAGGAACACTGAAGCTTTCTTT

clone_size: NA
v_call: TRBV19
d_call: NA
j_call: TRBJ1-1
cdr3_aa: CASSIPGQHTEAFF
cdr3_nt: TGTGCCAGTAGTATTCCCGGACAGCACACTGAAGCTTTCTTT

clone_size: NA
v_call: TRBV25-1
d_call: NA
j_call: TRBJ1-1
cdr3_aa: CASSELWGTEAFF
cdr3_nt: TGTGCCAGCAGTGAACTTTGGGGCACTGAAGCTTTCTTT

clone_size: NA
v_call: TRBV15
d_call: NA
j_call: TRBJ1-4
cdr3_aa: CATSRAPAGTYSSTNEKLFF
cdr3_nt: TGTGCCACCAGCAGAGCACCCGCGGGGACATACTCTTCAACTAATGAAAAACTGTTTTTT

clone_size: NA
v_call: TRBV6-1
d_call: NA
j_call: TRBJ1-5
cdr3_aa: CASSEGYSNQPQHF
cdr3_nt: TGTGCCAGCAGTGAGGGATATAGCAATCAGCCCCAGCATTTT

clone_size: once
v_call: TRBV28
d_call: NA
j_call: TRBJ2-7
cdr3_aa: CASSLRQVSYEQYF
cdr3_nt: TGTGCCAGCAGTTTACGACAGGTCTCCTACGAGCAGTACTTC

clone_size: NA
v_call: TRBV10-3
d_call: NA
j_call: TRBJ2-6
cdr3_aa: CAIKGVSGANVLTF
cdr3_nt: TGTGCCATCAAGGGGGTCTCTGGGGCCAACGTCCTGACTTTC

clone_size: NA
v_call: TRBV29-1
d_call: TRBD2
j_call: TRBJ2-1
cdr3_aa: CSVGSGRTHYNEQFF
cdr3_nt: TGCAGCGTCGGTAGCGGGAGGACCCACTACAATGAGCAGTTCTTC

clone_size: NA
v_call: TRBV7-9
d_call: NA
j_call: TRBJ1-1
cdr3_aa: CASSSTGGMNTEAFF
cdr3_nt: TGTGCCAGCAGCTCAACCGGGGGAATGAACACTGAAGCTTTCTTT

clone_size: once
v_call: TRBV7-9
d_call: TRBD1
j_call: TRBJ2-6
cdr3_aa: CASSLDRHSGANVLTF
cdr3_nt: TGTGCCAGCAGCTTGGACAGGCACTCTGGGGCCAACGTCCTGACTTTC

clone_size: NA
v_call: TRBV2
d_call: NA
j_call: TRBJ1-1
cdr3_aa: CASTGVGAFF
cdr3_nt: TGTGCCAGCACGGGGGTTGGAGCTTTCTTT

clone_size: NA
v_call: TRBV7-6
d_call: NA
j_call: TRBJ1-5
cdr3_aa: CASSPRTAPGNQPQHF
cdr3_nt: TGTGCCAGCAGCCCCCGGACAGCACCCGGCAATCAGCCCCAGCATTTT

clone_size: NA
v_call: TRBV29-1
d_call: NA
j_call: TRBJ1-2
cdr3_aa: CSVEEGTAKGYTF
cdr3_nt: TGCAGCGTTGAAGAGGGGACCGCGAAGGGCTACACCTTC